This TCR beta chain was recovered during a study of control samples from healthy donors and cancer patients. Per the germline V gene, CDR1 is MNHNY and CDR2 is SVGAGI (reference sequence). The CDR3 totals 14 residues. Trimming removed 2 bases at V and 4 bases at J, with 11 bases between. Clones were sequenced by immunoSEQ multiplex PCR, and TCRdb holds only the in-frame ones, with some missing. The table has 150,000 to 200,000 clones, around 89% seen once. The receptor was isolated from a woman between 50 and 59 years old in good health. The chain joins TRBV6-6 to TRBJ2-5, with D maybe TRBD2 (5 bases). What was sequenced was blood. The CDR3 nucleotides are TGTGCCAGCAGTTACCGGGGAGTGGGAGAGACCCAGTACTTC. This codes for CASSYRGVGETQYF.